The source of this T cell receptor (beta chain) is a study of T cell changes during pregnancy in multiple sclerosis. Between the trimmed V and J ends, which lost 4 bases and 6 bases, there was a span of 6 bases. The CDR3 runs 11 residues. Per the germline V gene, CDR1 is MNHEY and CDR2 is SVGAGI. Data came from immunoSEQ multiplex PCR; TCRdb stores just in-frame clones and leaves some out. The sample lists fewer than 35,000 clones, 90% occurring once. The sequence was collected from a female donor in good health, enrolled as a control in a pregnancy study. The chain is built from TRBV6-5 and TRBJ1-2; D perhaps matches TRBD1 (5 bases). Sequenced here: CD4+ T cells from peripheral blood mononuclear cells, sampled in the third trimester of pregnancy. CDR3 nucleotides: TGTGCCAGCAGTTCAGGGCATGGCTACACCTTC. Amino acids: CASSSGHGYTF.